The 29 T cell receptor beta chains presented below share a single source sample, sequenced in a study of beta chain features in type 1 diabetes. What was sequenced were expressed TCRB transcripts, since all of the isolated RNA had been reverse transcribed. TCRdb's table, derived via immunoSEQ multiplex PCR, lists solely in-frame clones and lacks some. The repertoire holds more than 150,000 clones, with 13% as singletons. Sequencing was done on a sample of central memory CD4+ T cells from blood. The receptor source for this set is a woman aged 18 to 35 in good health.

This clone came up a few times. The chain is built from TRBV11-2 and TRBJ1-1, with 9 bases matching TRBD1. The CDR3 has 15 amino acids. Unmatched junction bases numbered 3, after V lost 3 bases and J lost 1 base. CDR1 is SGHAT and CDR2 is FQNNGV in the germline V gene. The CDR3 DNA is TGTGCCAGCAGCTTCGGGACAGGGTGGAACACTGAAGCTTTCTTT. It is translated as CASSFGTGWNTEAFF.

This CDR3 is CASSYSSTGGNIQYF. The CDR3 nucleotides are TGTGCCAGCAGTTACTCCTCGACAGGGGGAAACATTCAGTACTTC. The gene calls are TRBV6-5 and TRBJ2-4, with 9 positions matching TRBD1. After removal of 0 bases from V and 6 bases from J, the junction contained 3 bases not matched to a gene. CDR1 and CDR2 from the germline V gene are MNHEY and SVGAGI. The CDR3 covers 15 residues.

This clone was seen more than once but under ten times. The chain employs TRBV7-9 and TRBJ2-1, with a tentative D call TRBD1 (6 bases). This CDR3 has 15 residues. Per germline, CDR1 SEHNR and CDR2 FQNEAQ (reference sequence). V was cut by 6 bases and J by 3 bases, with 15 bases left in between. The CDR3 loop reads CASSDSPGVYNEQFF. The CDR3 DNA reads as TGTGCCAGCAGTGACTCCCCAGGGGTCTACAATGAGCAGTTCTTC.

The V call is TRBV5-6, the J call TRBJ2-1, with D possibly being TRBD1 (6 bases). Germline assignment: CDR1 SGHDT and CDR2 YYEEEE. Between the trimmed V and J ends, which lost 4 bases and 8 bases, there was a span of 13 bases. The CDR3 runs 13 residues. The DNA for the CDR3 is TGTGCCAGCAGCCCCGGGACAAGCCATGAGCAGTTCTTC. It translates to CASSPGTSHEQFF.

The chain links TRBV29-1 to TRBJ2-1; 10 bases line up with TRBD2. Germline-derived CDR1 and CDR2 are SQVTM and ANQGSEA. V trimming: 4 bases; J trimming: 7 bases; junction bases outside the gene matches: 7. This CDR3 comprises 14 residues. The chain's CDR3 is CSVVTSGMGNEQFF. For the CDR3, the DNA is TGCAGCGTTGTAACTAGCGGGATGGGGAATGAGCAGTTCTTC.

CDR3 sequence reads: CASRTGTGSTDTQYF. For the CDR3, the DNA is TGCGCCAGCAGAACCGGGACAGGGAGTACAGATACGCAGTATTTT. This chain connects TRBV5-1 to TRBJ2-3; 9 bases are shared with TRBD1. Losses at the gene ends were 5 bases for V and 3 bases for J; bases not matched to a gene: 7. CDR1 is SGHRS, CDR2 YFSETQ, per germline. This CDR3 spans 15 amino acids.

This chain links TRBV6-5 with TRBJ2-7; D ambiguous. The V gene's germline CDR1 is MNHEY and CDR2 SVGAGI. The V end lost 3 bases, the J end lost 6 bases, and 6 bases lay between the germline ends. There are 11 residues in the CDR3. The CDR3 region has the DNA TGTGCCAGCAGTTATAAACTCGAGCAGTACTTC. Its protein is CASSYKLEQYF.

The chain couples TRBV10-1 to TRBJ2-1; D possibly corresponds to TRBD2 (6 bases). V lost 4 bases and J lost 4, with 11 bases in between. There are 14 residues in the CDR3. Germline CDR1 and CDR2: WNHNN and SYGVQD (reference sequence). The CDR3 sequence is CASSGTKNYNEQFF. CDR3 nucleotide sequence: TGCGCCAGCAGTGGGACTAAGAATTACAATGAGCAGTTCTTC.

This rearrangement joins TRBV7-3 to TRBJ2-1, with 7 bases fitting TRBD2. CDR1 is SGHTA, CDR2 FQGTGA, per germline. This CDR3 region has 15 residues. The J segment lost 4 bases and the V segment lost 0 bases, leaving 3 bases of the junction unmatched. The CDR3 sequence is CASSLTREVYNEQFF. The CDR3 nucleotides read TGTGCCAGCAGCTTAACACGGGAGGTATACAATGAGCAGTTCTTC. Full variable domain (remainder filled in from reference TRBV7-3 and TRBJ2-1): GAGVSQTPSNKVTEKGKYVELRCDPISGHTALYWYRQSLGQGPEFLIYFQGTGAADDSGLPNDRFFAVRPEGSVSTLKIQRTERGDSAVYLCASSLTREVYNEQFFGPGTRLTVL.

The chain recombines TRBV19 with TRBJ2-1; 7 nucleotides line up with TRBD1. From germline, CDR1 is LNHDA and CDR2 SQIVND (reference sequence). This CDR3 region has 14 residues. J gave up 5 bases and V 4 bases, and 5 bases lay outside the gene matches. The CDR3 bases are TGTGCCAGTAGTACTCTGCAGGGGGACAATGAGCAGTTCTTC. As protein: CASSTLQGDNEQFF.

CDR3 in amino acids: CASSLGLASTHEQYF. The CDR3 DNA reads TGTGCCAGCAGCCTGGGACTAGCCTCAACACACGAGCAGTACTTC. The chain has TRBV14 and TRBJ2-7, with TRBD2 matching 9 bases. The CDR3 has 15 amino acids. The V and J ends lost 4 bases and 5 bases, in that order; junction bases with no gene match: 9. The germline CDR1 and CDR2 sequences are SGHDN and FVKESK.

The chain joins TRBV18 to TRBJ1-5; 7 nucleotides agree with TRBD1. The CDR3 extends over 14 amino acids. Germline CDR1 KGHSH, CDR2 LQKENI. The V gene end was trimmed by 3 bases and the J gene end by 7 bases; junction bases not matched to a gene: 6. As DNA, the CDR3 is TGTGCCAGCTCACCTCAGGGGGGTGAGCAGCCCCAGCATTTT. This sequence encodes CASSPQGGEQPQHF.

V usage is TRBV28 and J usage is TRBJ2-5; D is unresolved. The CDR3 runs 15 residues. The V and J ends lost 8 bases and 1 base respectively, with 17 bases between them. The germline CDR1 and CDR2 sequences are MDHEN and SYDVKM. The CDR3 protein is CASGWQARFQETQYF. The CDR3 bases are TGTGCCAGCGGATGGCAGGCCCGATTCCAAGAGACCCAGTACTTC.

The sample holds a few counts of this clone. The V and J genes are TRBV23-1 and TRBJ2-4; D may be TRBD1 (6 bases). TRBV23-1 is an open reading frame, and its role is uncertain. The CDR3 is 17 residues long. V lost 0 bases to trimming and J lost 0 bases, with 12 bases between them. CDR3 in amino acids: CASSQSRTALAKNIQYF. The CDR3 region has the DNA TGCGCCAGCAGTCAATCACGGACAGCCCTAGCCAAAAACATTCAGTACTTC.

This clone was observed a handful of times. The chain recombines TRBV6-5 with TRBJ2-7; 11 nucleotides match TRBD2. With V trimmed by 5 bases and J by 3 bases, 6 bases remained unmatched. This CDR3 has 15 amino acids. The germline V gene encodes CDR1 MNHEY and CDR2 SVGAGI. CDR3 sequence (DNA): TGTGCCAGCAGTCGACTAGCGGGGAGGGACTACGAGCAGTACTTC. Amino acid sequence: CASSRLAGRDYEQYF.

CDR3 nucleotide sequence: TGTGCCAGTAGTGACAGTAGACACTATGGCTACACCTTC. This sequence encodes CASSDSRHYGYTF. The chain joins TRBV19 to TRBJ1-2; tentatively, D is TRBD1 (5 bases). V dropped 5 bases and J dropped 3 bases, with 10 bases sitting between them. This CDR3 is built from 13 residues. The germline CDR1 and CDR2 sequences are LNHDA and SQIVND (reference sequence).

The CDR3 bases are TGTGCCAGCAAGTTGAGCTCTGGGGCCAACGTCCTGACTTTC. Amino acid sequence: CASKLSSGANVLTF. The chain combines TRBV2 with TRBJ2-6; the D is unclear. Germline V gene sequence: CDR1 SNHLY, CDR2 FYNNEI. The CDR3 is made up of 14 amino acids. Trimming removed 7 bases at V and 0 bases at J, with 7 bases between.

This clone came up a few times. V usage is TRBV7-8 and J usage is TRBJ2-3; weak D call: TRBD1 (6 bases). Germline lookup yields CDR1 SGHVS and CDR2 FQNEAQ. The ends were cut back, 10 bases at V and 1 base at J, with 15 bases in the middle. The CDR3 consists of 14 residues. The CDR3 here is CATRTERGTDTQYF. CDR3 coding DNA: TGTGCCACCCGGACAGAGCGAGGCACAGATACGCAGTATTTT.

In nucleotides, the CDR3 is TGTGCCAGCAGCGACCGTACTGGGGCGGTAAAGACCCAGTACTTC. As protein: CASSDRTGAVKTQYF. V and J are TRBV7-2 and TRBJ2-5, with D perhaps matching TRBD1 (5 bases). Germline CDR1 is SGHTA and CDR2 is FQGNSA. The V and J ends lost 5 bases and 6 bases respectively, with 19 bases between them. CDR3 length: 15 amino acids.

V gene TRBV7-3 combines with J gene TRBJ2-3, with 8 positions matching TRBD2. The V gene end was trimmed by 1 base and the J gene end by 2 bases; junction bases not matched to a gene: 5. This CDR3 is 16 amino acids long. Per germline, CDR1 SGHTA and CDR2 FQGTGA. CDR3 DNA sequence: TGTGCCAGCAGCTTAAGAGTAGCGGGGATCACAGATACGCAGTATTTT. Protein: CASSLRVAGITDTQYF.

This clone came up a few times. This sequence joins TRBV7-2 and TRBJ1-1, with 7 nucleotides matching TRBD1. CDR3 size: 12 residues. The germline V gene has CDR1 SGHTA and CDR2 FQGNSA. Unmatched junction bases numbered 3, after V lost 2 bases and J lost 9 bases. As DNA, the CDR3 is TGTGCCAGCAGCTTAATGGGACAGAAAGCTTTCTTT. The encoded protein is CASSLMGQKAFF.

The V gene is TRBV29-1, the J gene TRBJ1-2; D is perhaps TRBD1 (6 bases). The CDR3 totals 14 residues. The V and J ends lost 6 bases and 0 bases respectively, with 14 bases between them. Germline V gives CDR1 SQVTM, CDR2 ANQGSEA. The DNA for the CDR3 is TGCAGCGTCACCGGACAGACCACTAACTATGGCTACACCTTC. This gives the protein CSVTGQTTNYGYTF.

There are a few counts of this clone. This chain connects TRBV5-6 to TRBJ2-1, with 9 bases that match TRBD2. This CDR3 is built from 13 residues. V was clipped by 4 bases and J by 10 bases; unmatched bases: 6. In germline, CDR1 is SGHDT, CDR2 YYEEEE. The CDR3, as DNA: TGTGCCAGCAGCCGCGCCGGACTAGCGGAGCAGTTCTTC. Its protein product is CASSRAGLAEQFF.

This clone has just a few counts. This chain links TRBV6-6 with TRBJ1-2; TRBD1 is a possible D gene (6 bases). Germline CDR1 reads MNHNY; CDR2 reads SVGAGI (reference sequence). The V end was cut by 0 bases, the J end by 8 bases, with 13 bases between. The CDR3 loop spans 14 amino acids. CDR3 DNA: TGTGCCAGCAGTTACTCAGACAGGTCGTGGGGCTACACCTTC. Its protein product is CASSYSDRSWGYTF.

This chain joins TRBV18 and TRBJ1-2; D is possibly TRBD1 (5 bases). Trimming shortened V by 1 base and J by 5 bases, and 17 bases separated the two germline ends. CDR1 KGHSH and CDR2 LQKENI come from the germline V gene. The CDR3 consists of 16 residues. DNA for the CDR3: TGTGCCAGCTCACCACGGCCAGGACATTCGTCATATGGCTACACCTTC. It codes for CASSPRPGHSSYGYTF.

About this clone: The same CDR3 can be traced to other DNA sequences in this sample. This sequence joins TRBV4-1 and TRBJ1-1; 7 bases map to TRBD1. Germline values: CDR1 MGHRA, CDR2 YSYEKL. The CDR3 sequence is 14 residues long. V lost 1 base, J lost 3 bases, and 2 bases stayed unmatched. For the CDR3, the DNA is TGCGCCAGCAGCCAAGGACAGGGACACACTGAAGCTTTCTTT. It codes for CASSQGQGHTEAFF.

This clone was detected ten times or more. This rearrangement joins TRBV19 to TRBJ2-3; D is possibly TRBD1 (5 bases). V was cut by 5 bases and J by 0 bases, with 12 bases left in between. CDR1 and CDR2 (germline): LNHDA, SQIVND (reference sequence). The CDR3 is 15 amino acids. The CDR3 DNA follows: TGTGCCAGTAGTCCCCGGCAGGGTAGCACAGATACGCAGTATTTT. This sequence encodes CASSPRQGSTDTQYF.

In this sample, this clone turned up a few times. The V gene is TRBV9, the J gene TRBJ2-1, with 7 bases that match TRBD2. The germline CDR1 and CDR2 sequences are SGDLS and YYNGEE. This CDR3 comprises 16 residues. After removal of 5 bases from V and 4 bases from J, the junction contained 12 bases not matched to a gene. DNA of the CDR3: TGTGCCAGCAGTGCGACTAGCTCCCTTGAGTACAATGAGCAGTTCTTC. This codes for CASSATSSLEYNEQFF.

Points on this clone: The identical CDR3 is also encoded by other nucleotide sequences in the sample. The chain employs TRBV5-1 and TRBJ1-1, with D possibly TRBD1 on 6 matching bases. Germline assignment: CDR1 SGHRS and CDR2 YFSETQ. Trimming removed 0 bases from V and 4 bases from J, with 10 bases in between. The CDR3 is made up of 14 amino acids. CDR3 residues: CASSLGTEGTEAFF. DNA for the CDR3: TGCGCCAGCAGCTTGGGGACAGAGGGCACTGAAGCTTTCTTT.